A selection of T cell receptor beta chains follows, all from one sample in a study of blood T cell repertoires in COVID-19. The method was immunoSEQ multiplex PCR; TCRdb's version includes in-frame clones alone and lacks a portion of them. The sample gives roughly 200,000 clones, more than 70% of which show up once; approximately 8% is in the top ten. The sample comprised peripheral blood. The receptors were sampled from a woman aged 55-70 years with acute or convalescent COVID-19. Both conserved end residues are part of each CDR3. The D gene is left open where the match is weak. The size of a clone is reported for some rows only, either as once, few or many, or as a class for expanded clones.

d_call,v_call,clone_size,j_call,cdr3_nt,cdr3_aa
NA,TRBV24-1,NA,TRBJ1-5,TGTGCCACCAGTGATTACAGCAGCAATCAGCCCCAGCATTTT,CATSDYSSNQPQHF
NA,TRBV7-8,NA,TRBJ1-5,TGTGCCAGCAGCTTAAACGGTCCAAGTAGCAATCAGCCCCAGCATTTT,CASSLNGPSSNQPQHF
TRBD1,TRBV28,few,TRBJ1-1,TGTGCCAGCAGTCTAACAGGGGGCGGTAGGACTGAAGCTTTCTTT,CASSLTGGGRTEAFF
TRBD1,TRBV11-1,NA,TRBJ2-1,TGTGCCAGCAGCTCCAGGGGGTCGGTCTACAATGAGCAGTTCTTC,CASSSRGSVYNEQFF
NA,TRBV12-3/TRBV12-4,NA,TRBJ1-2,TGTGCCAGCAGTTTAGACAGTTTCTATGGCTACACCTTC,CASSLDSFYGYTF
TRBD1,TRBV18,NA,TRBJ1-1,TGTGCCAGCTCACTTCAGGGGGGTACTGAAGCTTTCTTT,CASSLQGGTEAFF
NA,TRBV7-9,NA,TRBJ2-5,TGTGCCAGCAGCTTATCTACTTTGGGCGAGACCCAGTACTTC,CASSLSTLGETQYF
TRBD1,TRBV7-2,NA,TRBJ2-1,TGTGCCAGCAGCTTTCCCCCAGGGGGCAGGTCCTACAATGAGCAGTTCTTC,CASSFPPGGRSYNEQFF
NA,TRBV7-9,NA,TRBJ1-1,TGTGCCAGCAGCGTGCAGGTGAACACTGAAGCTTTCTTT,CASSVQVNTEAFF
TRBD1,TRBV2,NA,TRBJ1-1,TGTGCCAGCAACCGGGACAGTGTTTTGAACACTGAAGCTTTCTTT,CASNRDSVLNTEAFF
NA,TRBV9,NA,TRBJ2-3,TGTGCCAGCAGCGTATCCCAAACCGGGGGCACAGATACGCAGTATTTT,CASSVSQTGGTDTQYF
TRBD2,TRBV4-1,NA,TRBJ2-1,TGCGCCAGCAGCCTAACCTTTGGCGGGAGTGGAGGTAATGAGCAGTTCTTC,CASSLTFGGSGGNEQFF
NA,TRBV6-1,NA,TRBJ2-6,TGTGCCAGCAGTGCCCTTAATAGCCCCGGGGCCAACGTCCTGACTTTC,CASSALNSPGANVLTF
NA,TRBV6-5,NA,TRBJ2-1,TGTGCCAGCTCCAGATCAGGGGATACCTACAATGAGCAGTTCTTC,CASSRSGDTYNEQFF
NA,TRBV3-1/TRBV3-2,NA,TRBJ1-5,TGTGCCAGCAGCCAGGGCGGCGGGAGGCAGCATTTT,CASSQGGGRQHF